The sequence of this T cell receptor beta chain was determined in a study of cytomegalovirus exposure and HLA in healthy donors. This CDR3 comprises 13 residues. CDR1 is MGHRA, CDR2 YSYEKL, per germline. Trimming left V 1 base short and J 7 bases short, with 8 bases between. Primers for the PCR totalled 60 Vbeta and 13 Jbeta. Under the authors' procedure: Roughly 73 million unique TCR beta chains, approximately 11 million of them shared, were counted by a later analysis. Profiling relied on immunoSEQ multiplex PCR, and the TCRdb table lists in-frame clones only, not all of them. V, J and clone size reflect that table, while D and trimming were determined from the DNA. Seen here are about 180,000 clones, 70% to 80% observed once, and the top ten hold less than 1.5%. Study conclusions and caveats: The availability of immune exposure information extended only to CMV serostatus. TRBV6-2, TRBV6-3 and some other V segments were unresolvable in 87-base-pair reads.

This clone was detected only once. The antigen is not known. This receptor was taken from a man aged 18 to 30 in good health and CMV-seronegative. The chain is built from TRBV4-1 and TRBJ1-3; the D is unclear. Sequencing was carried out using PBMCs. CDR3 in DNA: TGCGCCAGCAGCCAAGTCAACAAGAACACCATATATTTT. It yields the protein CASSQVNKNTIYF.